The subject of this entry is one T cell receptor beta chain. This entry belongs to a study of T cell responses to AZD1222 COVID-19 vaccine. Method: immunoSEQ multiplex PCR; TCRdb's copy keeps in-frame clones and lacks some. This table has about 80,000 clones, 80% to 90% appearing once. This CDR3 spans 14 amino acids. Germline V gene data show CDR1 as SNHLY and CDR2 as FYNNEI. V lost 6 bases and J lost 7; bases outside the gene matches: 8. The input for sequencing was peripheral blood, taken 28 days after the second AZD1222 dose. The sequence was obtained from an adult who received the AZD1222 COVID-19 vaccine. This chain connects TRBV2 to TRBJ1-1; 10 bases are shared with TRBD1. The CDR3 DNA follows: TGTGCCAGCAGGGTGACAGGGGGCATTGTTGAAGCTTTCTTT. Its protein product is CASRVTGGIVEAFF.